This T cell receptor beta chain was recovered during a study of T cell responses to AZD1222 COVID-19 vaccine. Study observations and caveats: Repertoire sampling happened only post peak T cell response. A mostly white British donor set with more females was recruited, and clonal diversity was possibly underestimated. The number of AZD1222 recipients seropositive at baseline was only five or six. Along spike, vaccine-associated CD4 TCRs were found throughout, with dominance at 160-218 and 743-854.

This clone was counted a few times. The antigen is undetermined. Repertoires were generated with immunoSEQ multiplex PCR, while TCRdb's copy carries only in-frame clones and drops some. Of roughly 110,000 clones in the sample, 92% were seen once. Germline V gives CDR1 WSHSY, CDR2 SAAADI. V was shortened by 8 bases and J by 5 bases, with 12 bases between the two germline ends. The CDR3 is made up of 12 amino acids. The TCR comes from an adult who received the AZD1222 COVID-19 vaccine. The sequencing used peripheral blood, collected 28 days after the second AZD1222 dose. This chain connects TRBV10-2 to TRBJ1-2; tentatively, D is TRBD1 (5 bases). DNA of the CDR3: TGCGCCAGCCGACAGATGGATTATGGCTACACCTTC. Translation gives CASRQMDYGYTF.